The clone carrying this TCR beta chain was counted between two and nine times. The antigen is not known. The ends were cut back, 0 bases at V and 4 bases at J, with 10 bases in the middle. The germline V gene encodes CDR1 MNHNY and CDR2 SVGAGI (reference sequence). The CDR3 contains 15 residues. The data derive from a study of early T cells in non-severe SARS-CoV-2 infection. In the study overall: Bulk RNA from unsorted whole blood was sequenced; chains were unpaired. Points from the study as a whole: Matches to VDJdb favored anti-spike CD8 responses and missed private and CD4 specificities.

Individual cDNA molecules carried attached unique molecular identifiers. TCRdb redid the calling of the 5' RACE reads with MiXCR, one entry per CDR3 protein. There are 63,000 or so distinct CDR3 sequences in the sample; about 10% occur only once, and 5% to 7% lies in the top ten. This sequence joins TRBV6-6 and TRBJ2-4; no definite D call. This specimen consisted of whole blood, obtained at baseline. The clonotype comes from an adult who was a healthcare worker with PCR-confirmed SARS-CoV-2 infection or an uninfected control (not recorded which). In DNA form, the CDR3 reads TGTGCCAGCAGTTACTCGAGTGCCAATAAAAACATTCAGTACTTC. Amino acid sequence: CASSYSSANKNIQYF.